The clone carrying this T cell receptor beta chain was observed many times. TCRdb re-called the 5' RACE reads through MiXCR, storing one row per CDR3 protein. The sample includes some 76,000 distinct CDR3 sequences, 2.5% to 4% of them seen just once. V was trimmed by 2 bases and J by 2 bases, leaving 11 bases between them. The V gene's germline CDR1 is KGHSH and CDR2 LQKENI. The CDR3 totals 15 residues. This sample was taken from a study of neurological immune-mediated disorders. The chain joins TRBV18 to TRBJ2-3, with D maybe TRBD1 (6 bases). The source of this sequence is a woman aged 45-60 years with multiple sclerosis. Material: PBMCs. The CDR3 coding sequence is TGTGCCAGCTCACCATTCGGGACAAACACAGATACGCAGTATTTT. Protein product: CASSPFGTNTDTQYF.